The 8 T cell receptor beta chains reported below all come from one sample, sequenced in a study of graft-versus-host responses after intestinal transplantation. Generated by immunoSEQ multiplex PCR, the TCRdb table keeps only in-frame clones and is missing some. In the table there are 21,000 or so clones, 89% of which are singletons. The sequencing used PBMCs, collected roughly 65 days after intestinal transplantation. All receptors derive from a human patient who received an intestinal transplant, so some T cells may come from the graft donor.

The chain joins TRBV7-9 to TRBJ2-3; possibly TRBD1 or TRBD2 for D (6 bases each). V gave up 5 bases and J gave up 2 bases, with 14 bases separating them. Germline-derived CDR1 and CDR2 are SEHNR and FQNEAQ (reference sequence). The CDR3 is made up of 15 amino acids. The CDR3 region is CASSLGRTVTDTQYF. The DNA for the CDR3 is TGTGCCAGCAGCCTTGGGAGGACAGTCACAGATACGCAGTATTTT.

In DNA form, the CDR3 reads TGTGCCTGGAGTCCCCTAGCGGACCACCACCTCTACAATGAGCAGTTCTTC. Translating it yields CAWSPLADHHLYNEQFF. The V call is TRBV30, the J call TRBJ2-1; TRBD2 matches at 7 bases. This CDR3 has 17 residues. The germline gives CDR1 GTSNPN, CDR2 SVGIG (reference sequence). V dropped 2 bases and J dropped 3; count of bases not matched to a gene: 13.

CDR3 DNA sequence: TGTGCCAGCAGCTTGGACCAGGGCACTGAAGCTTTCTTT. Translation gives CASSLDQGTEAFF. This rearrangement joins TRBV7-9 to TRBJ1-1; D is perhaps TRBD1 (5 bases). Germline V CDR1 and CDR2: SEHNR, FQNEAQ (reference sequence). This CDR3 has 13 residues. Trimming removed 3 bases at V and 4 bases at J, with 9 bases between.

The gene calls are TRBV5-1 and TRBJ2-2; 10 bases line up with TRBD2. Trimming at V came to 0 bases and at J to 1 base, leaving 9 bases not matched to a gene. The length of the CDR3 is 19 residues. Germline V gene lookup returns CDR1 SGHRS and CDR2 YFSETQ. The CDR3 sequence is CASSLAKSSGGLNTGELFF. The DNA of the CDR3 is TGCGCCAGCAGCTTGGCCAAGAGTAGCGGGGGGCTGAACACCGGGGAGCTGTTTTTT.

The chain couples TRBV2 to TRBJ2-4; D uncertain. V lost 7 bases and J lost 0, with 10 bases in between. The V gene's germline CDR1 is SNHLY and CDR2 FYNNEI. The CDR3 covers 14 residues. The CDR3 DNA reads as TGTGCCAGCACTTTCCTACCAGCCAAAAACATTCAGTACTTC. It translates to CASTFLPAKNIQYF. The whole variable domain, filled in from reference TRBV2 and TRBJ2-4, reads EPEVTQTPSHQVTQMGQEVILRCVPISNHLYFYWYRQILGQKVEFLVSFYNNEISEKSEIFDDQFSVERPDGSNFTLKIRSTKLEDSAMYFCASTFLPAKNIQYFGAGTRLSVL.

The chain combines TRBV7-9 with TRBJ2-3; 7 bases agree with TRBD1. Germline trimming cut 5 bases from V and 8 bases from J; bases unmatched to any gene: 13. The germline V gene encodes CDR1 SEHNR and CDR2 FQNEAQ (reference sequence). This CDR3 spans 15 amino acids. The CDR3 sequence: CASSPLSSGQSTQYF. Written as DNA, the CDR3 is TGTGCCAGCAGCCCCTTATCATCGGGACAGAGTACGCAGTATTTT.

The CDR3 nucleotides are TGTGCCAGCAGTTTATCGAAGACCACTGAAGCTTTCTTT. Translated: CASSLSKTTEAFF. The genes are TRBV27 and TRBJ1-1, with D unclear. The germline V gene encodes CDR1 MNHEY and CDR2 SMNVEV (reference sequence). The CDR3 extends over 13 amino acids. The ends were cut back, 0 bases at V and 4 bases at J, with 6 bases in the middle.

The genes are TRBV23-1 and TRBJ1-4, with D uncertain. TRBV23-1 is given ORF status, its function remaining uncertain. The CDR3 runs to 19 residues. The V gene lost 0 bases and the J gene lost 0 bases, with 17 bases spanning the gap. The CDR3 loop reads CASSQSERVPYATNEKLFF. CDR3 nucleotide sequence: TGCGCCAGCAGTCAATCTGAGAGGGTCCCCTATGCAACTAATGAAAAACTGTTTTTT.